Following are 32 T cell receptor beta chains from one sample sequenced in a study of blood T cell repertoires in COVID-19. The assay was immunoSEQ multiplex PCR, and TCRdb's table has in-frame clones only and misses some. The table has about 170,000 clones, approximately 81% seen once; the top ten hold 14%. Sequenced sample: peripheral blood. These TCRs come from a woman in her sixties or seventies with COVID-19, enrolled during active disease.

Details on this clone: Germline and junction disagree at one end, which may indicate a read error. This same CDR3 is encoded by further DNA sequences in the sample. The genes are TRBV19 and TRBJ2-5; 10 bases are a match to TRBD2. CDR3 size: 17 residues. CDR1 is LNHDA, CDR2 SQIVND, per germline (reference sequence). The CDR3 nucleotides read TGCGCCAGTAATAATCGGCCTCTAGCGGGAGAAAAAGAGACCCAGTACTTC. Encoded protein: CASNNRPLAGEKETQYF.

The V and J genes are TRBV29-1 and TRBJ2-5; 8 bases match TRBD1. CDR1 is SQVTM, CDR2 ANQGSEA, per germline. V lost 2 bases and J lost 4; bases outside the gene matches: 3. CDR3 length: 13 amino acids. The CDR3 sequence: CSVERDRGETQYF. Here the CDR3 DNA reads TGCAGCGTTGAACGCGACAGGGGAGAGACCCAGTACTTC.

This clone was detected only a few times. The CDR3 DNA reads TGTGCCAGCAGTTTAGAGCGGTTTGAGGGAAAACTGTTTTTT. Translating gives CASSLERFEGKLFF. The chain has TRBV28 and TRBJ1-4; D gene uncertain. Germline V gene lookup returns CDR1 MDHEN and CDR2 SYDVKM. The CDR3 is 14 residues long. Trimming took off 2 bases at V and 10 bases at J, with 14 bases between the two ends.

This clone came up once. V and J are TRBV3-1 (or the pseudogene TRBV3-2) and TRBJ2-1, with D possibly matching TRBD2 (6 bases). Per germline, CDR1 LGHDT and CDR2 YNNKEL (reference sequence). The CDR3 contains 15 residues. V lost 4 bases and J 0 bases, leaving 10 bases between the germline ends. The DNA of the CDR3 is TGTGCCAGCAGCCCCGGGGGAAGCTCCTACAATGAGCAGTTCTTC. This codes for CASSPGGSSYNEQFF.

This chain uses TRBV9 with TRBJ2-2; TRBD1 is a possible D gene (5 bases). Trimming removed 1 base from V and 7 bases from J, with 14 bases in between. The germline CDR1 and CDR2 sequences are SGDLS and YYNGEE. The CDR3 runs 15 residues. CDR3 DNA: TGTGCCAGCAGCGTAAGCCCACAGGTCGACGGGGAGCTGTTTTTT. Its protein is CASSVSPQVDGELFF.

The chain combines TRBV2 with TRBJ1-5; D is unresolved. The CDR3 consists of 15 residues. Germline V lookup: CDR1 SNHLY, CDR2 FYNNEI. Trimming stripped 3 bases from V and 6 bases from J, with 15 bases between. CDR3 region: CASSEGGSMGQPQHF. The CDR3 DNA reads TGTGCCAGCAGTGAGGGAGGTTCAATGGGTCAGCCCCAGCATTTT.

The chain has TRBV10-3 and TRBJ2-5, with 13 nucleotides matching TRBD2. V shed 8 bases and J 0 bases; nucleotides not matched to a gene: 3. Per germline, CDR1 ENHRY and CDR2 SYGVKD. This CDR3 spans 15 amino acids. The CDR3 loop reads CAIQGLAGYQETQYF. CDR3 nucleotides: TGTGCCATCCAGGGACTAGCGGGATACCAAGAGACCCAGTACTTC.

The chain combines TRBV6-4 with TRBJ1-1; D uncertain. Germline V gene lookup returns CDR1 MRHNA and CDR2 SNTAGT. Trimming removed 0 bases from V and 4 bases from J, with 9 bases in between. The CDR3 extends over 14 amino acids. CDR3 loop: CASSDSSRGTEAFF. As DNA, the CDR3 is TGTGCCAGCAGTGACTCTTCCCGGGGCACTGAAGCTTTCTTT.

The genes are TRBV18 and TRBJ2-7, with 9 bases that match TRBD2. CDR3 length: 17 residues. The ends lost 3 bases at V and 1 base at J; junction bases unmatched: 10. Germline values: CDR1 KGHSH, CDR2 LQKENI. CDR3 sequence reads: CASSPFSGRGRSYEQYF. In DNA form, the CDR3 reads TGTGCCAGCTCACCGTTTAGCGGGAGAGGAAGATCCTACGAGCAGTACTTC.

With respect to this clone: This sample includes further DNA sequences coding for the same CDR3. The chain combines TRBV9 with TRBJ1-1; 8 nucleotides align to TRBD1. CDR1 and CDR2 (germline): SGDLS, YYNGEE. The CDR3 sequence is 15 residues long. Trimming took 0 bases from V and 0 from J; bases not matched to a gene: 1. Here the CDR3 DNA reads TGTGCCAGCAGCGTAGGGACAGGGTTGAACACTGAAGCTTTCTTT. Protein product: CASSVGTGLNTEAFF.

V gene TRBV18 combines with J gene TRBJ2-2; the match to TRBD1 covers 9 bases. The V gene's germline CDR1 is KGHSH and CDR2 LQKENI. The trim removed 3 bases at V and 6 bases at J, leaving 8 bases unmatched. CDR3 size: 16 residues. The CDR3 loop is CASSPGTGRRSGELFF. CDR3 sequence (DNA): TGTGCCAGCTCACCGGGGACAGGGAGGCGGTCCGGGGAGCTGTTTTTT.

CDR3 residues: CASTQRRRGQGTQYF. CDR3 coding DNA: TGTGCCAGCACCCAACGTCGGAGGGGGCAGGGTACGCAGTATTTT. The gene calls are TRBV28 and TRBJ2-3; weak D call: TRBD1 (7 bases). CDR1 and CDR2 from the germline V gene are MDHEN and SYDVKM. V lost 7 bases to trimming and J lost 8 bases, with 22 bases between them. This CDR3 has 15 residues.

This rearrangement joins TRBV4-1 to TRBJ2-7, with 9 nucleotides matching TRBD1. This CDR3 is 15 amino acids long. V shed 2 bases and J 3 bases; nucleotides not matched to a gene: 5. Germline CDR1 is MGHRA and CDR2 is YSYEKL. The CDR3 nucleotides read TGCGCCAGCAGCCAACCGGGACAGGGTATCTACGAGCAGTACTTC. Amino acids: CASSQPGQGIYEQYF.

This chain links TRBV10-3 with TRBJ1-6, with D tentatively TRBD1 (6 bases). Trimming shortened V by 2 bases and J by 6 bases, and 14 bases separated the two germline ends. This CDR3 contains 16 residues. CDR1 is ENHRY and CDR2 is SYGVKD in the germline V gene. The CDR3 region is CAISEPEQGGNSPLHF. CDR3 in DNA: TGTGCCATCAGTGAGCCGGAACAGGGTGGTAATTCACCCCTCCACTTT.

The chain uses TRBV20-1 and TRBJ2-3; D gene uncertain. CDR1 is DFQATT, CDR2 SNEGSKA, per germline (reference sequence). Trimming removed 3 bases at V and 5 bases at J, with 6 bases between. The CDR3 covers 11 residues. The DNA for the CDR3 is TGCAGTGCTAGGACGGGAGATACGCAGTATTTT. Translation gives CSARTGDTQYF.

The gene calls are TRBV11-2 and TRBJ2-1; 7 positions match TRBD2. The V gene end was trimmed by 2 bases and the J gene end by 3 bases; junction bases not matched to a gene: 7. The CDR3 totals 16 residues. CDR1 is SGHAT and CDR2 is FQNNGV in the germline V gene. CDR3 residues: CASSLLGGSVYNEQFF. CDR3 in DNA: TGTGCCAGCAGCTTACTGGGGGGGAGCGTCTACAATGAGCAGTTCTTC.

This chain links TRBV27 with TRBJ1-2; no clear D gene. CDR3 size: 14 residues. Germline CDR1 and CDR2: MNHEY and SMNVEV (reference sequence). The ends were cut back, 2 bases at V and 0 bases at J, with 7 bases in the middle. The CDR3 DNA reads as TGTGCCAGCAGTTTAAACGGAGCTAACTATGGCTACACCTTC. Translation gives CASSLNGANYGYTF.

The CDR3 loop reads CASSEQGRDTQYF. In nucleotides, the CDR3 is TGTGCCAGCAGTGAGCAGGGAAGAGATACGCAGTATTTT. The V and J genes are TRBV25-1 and TRBJ2-3, with a tentative D call TRBD1 (5 bases). The V gene lost 3 bases and the J gene lost 5 bases, with 9 bases spanning the gap. Germline V gene lookup returns CDR1 MGHDK and CDR2 SYGVNS. The CDR3 is 13 residues long.

This rearrangement joins TRBV19 to TRBJ2-1; 7 bases agree with TRBD1. This CDR3 comprises 16 residues. Trimming at V came to 5 bases and at J to 5 bases, leaving 12 bases not matched to a gene. The germline CDR1 and CDR2 sequences are LNHDA and SQIVND (reference sequence). CDR3 in DNA: TGTGCCAGTAGTCCGTATCGGGGACAGTTCGACAATGAGCAGTTCTTC. It is translated as CASSPYRGQFDNEQFF. Full variable domain (missing parts from reference TRBV19 and TRBJ2-1): DGGITQSPKYLFRKEGQNVTLSCEQNLNHDAMYWYRQDPGQGLRLIYYSQIVNDFQKGDIAEGYSVSREKKESFPLTVTSAQKNPTAFYLCASSPYRGQFDNEQFFGPGTRLTVL.

This rearrangement joins TRBV28 to TRBJ2-7; D possibly corresponds to TRBD2 (5 bases). The V end lost 5 bases, the J end lost 5 bases, and 19 bases lay between the germline ends. The CDR3 sequence is 15 residues long. Germline V CDR1 and CDR2: MDHEN, SYDVKM. CDR3 protein: CASSDWAERTDEQYV. CDR3 nucleotides: TGTGCCAGCAGTGATTGGGCAGAGAGGACTGACGAGCAGTACGTC.

This sequence joins TRBV4-1 and TRBJ2-3; TRBD2 matches at 7 bases. After removal of 5 bases from V and 3 bases from J, the junction contained 11 bases not matched to a gene. The CDR3 consists of 16 residues. CDR1 and CDR2 from the germline V gene are MGHRA and YSYEKL. CDR3 DNA sequence: TGCGCCAGCAGCGGAGACAGCGGGGCTGGAACAGATACGCAGTATTTT. The encoded protein is CASSGDSGAGTDTQYF.

The chain has TRBV5-6 and TRBJ2-3; 8 nucleotides line up with TRBD1. In germline, CDR1 is SGHDT, CDR2 YYEEEE. CDR3 length: 15 residues. V shed 7 bases, J shed 3 bases, and the junction held 10 bases outside the gene matches. This CDR3 is CASQAAGGRTDTQYF. The CDR3 DNA sequence: TGTGCCAGCCAGGCCGCAGGGGGCAGGACAGATACGCAGTATTTT.

The rearrangement joins TRBV6-5 to TRBJ2-7; tentative D call: TRBD2 (6 bases). Germline V gives CDR1 MNHEY, CDR2 SVGAGI. The V end lost 0 bases, the J end lost 7 bases, and 16 bases lay between the germline ends. This CDR3 is built from 15 residues. The CDR3 nucleotides read TGTGCCAGCAGTTACTCGATGCTGAGAGGAGGGGAGCAGTACTTC. It is translated as CASSYSMLRGGEQYF.

V is TRBV30 and J is TRBJ2-2; 9 nucleotides line up with TRBD2. Trimming at V came to 3 bases and at J to 3 bases, leaving 8 bases not matched to a gene. Germline values: CDR1 GTSNPN, CDR2 SVGIG (reference sequence). CDR3 length: 16 residues. CDR3 DNA sequence: TGTGCCTGGAGCCTCGGACTAGCGCGATACACCGGGGAGCTGTTTTTT. Amino acids: CAWSLGLARYTGELFF.

The rearrangement links TRBV10-3 to TRBJ1-2; a weak D match, TRBD1 (6 bases). CDR1 ENHRY and CDR2 SYGVKD come from the germline V gene. The CDR3 is 14 amino acids. With 4 bases removed from V and 7 bases from J, the gap between germline ends came to 16 bases. The CDR3 DNA reads TGTGCCATCAGTGCCCCAGGGGTTGAGGCTGGCTACACCTTC. It codes for CAISAPGVEAGYTF.

The chain employs TRBV19 and TRBJ1-6; D call uncertain. V lost 3 bases and J 7 bases, leaving 16 bases between the germline ends. Germline-derived CDR1 and CDR2 are LNHDA and SQIVND (reference sequence). The CDR3 has 16 residues. CDR3 protein: CASSMESALRNSPLHF. CDR3 DNA: TGTGCCAGTAGTATGGAGTCAGCCCTCCGGAATTCACCCCTCCACTTT.

The chain employs TRBV6-5 and TRBJ2-7; perhaps TRBD2 as D (7 bases). Germline CDR1 reads MNHEY; CDR2 reads SVGAGI. This CDR3 is 13 amino acids long. Trimming took off 5 bases at V and 5 bases at J, with 13 bases between the two ends. In DNA form, the CDR3 reads TGTGCCAGCAGTCGGGGGGCGGGGAACGAGCAGTACTTC. Encoded protein: CASSRGAGNEQYF.

The CDR3 loop reads CASNSGGLGTGELFF. The CDR3 region has the DNA TGTGCCAGCAATTCAGGAGGGCTGGGGACCGGGGAGCTGTTTTTT. The rearrangement uses TRBV6-5 and TRBJ2-2, with a possible D match to TRBD2 (6 bases). V dropped 7 bases and J dropped 5 bases, with 17 bases sitting between them. Germline loops: CDR1 MNHEY, CDR2 SVGAGI. This CDR3 region has 15 residues.

The CDR3 reads CASSVGQINTF. CDR3 bases: TGTGCCAGCAGCGTAGGTCAGATTAACACCTTC. The chain has TRBV9 and TRBJ1-2; no definite D call. The CDR3 extends over 11 amino acids. Looked up from germline, CDR1 is SGDLS and CDR2 is YYNGEE. V was cut by 0 bases and J by 12 bases, with 9 bases left in between.

The chain carries TRBV19 and TRBJ2-5, with no clear D. Germline V gives CDR1 LNHDA, CDR2 SQIVND (reference sequence). V dropped 3 bases and J dropped 0 bases, with 14 bases sitting between them. The CDR3 length is 16 residues. The CDR3 reads CASSMSAGTYQETQYF. As DNA, the CDR3 is TGTGCCAGTAGTATGTCGGCAGGAACCTACCAAGAGACCCAGTACTTC.

The chain couples TRBV10-3 to TRBJ2-7; 10 nucleotides agree with TRBD2. V shed 10 bases, J shed 0 bases, and the junction held 9 bases outside the gene matches. Germline V lookup: CDR1 ENHRY, CDR2 SYGVKD. This CDR3 is built from 15 residues. The CDR3 reads CASRRTSGSSYEQYF. The CDR3 DNA sequence: TGTGCCAGCCGCCGGACTAGCGGATCCTCCTACGAGCAGTACTTC.

V and J are TRBV7-2 and TRBJ1-5; 7 bases line up with TRBD1. V lost 3 bases to trimming and J lost 7 bases; unmatched junction nucleotides: 6. Germline CDR1 and CDR2: SGHTA and FQGNSA. The CDR3 runs to 14 residues. Here the CDR3 DNA reads TGTGCCAGCAGCTTGGGGGACAGCTTACAGCCCCAGCATTTT. Its protein product is CASSLGDSLQPQHF.